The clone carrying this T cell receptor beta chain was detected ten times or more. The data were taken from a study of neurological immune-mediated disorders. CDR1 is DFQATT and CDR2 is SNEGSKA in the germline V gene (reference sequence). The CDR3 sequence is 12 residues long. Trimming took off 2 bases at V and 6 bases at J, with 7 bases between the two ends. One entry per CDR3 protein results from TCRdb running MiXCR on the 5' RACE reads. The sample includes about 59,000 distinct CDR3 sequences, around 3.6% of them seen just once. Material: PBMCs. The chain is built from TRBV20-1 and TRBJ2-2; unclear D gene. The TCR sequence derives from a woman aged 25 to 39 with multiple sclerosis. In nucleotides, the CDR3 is TGCAGTGCTAGACAGATATCCGGGGAGCTGTTTTTT. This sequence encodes CSARQISGELFF.